Listed below are T cell receptor beta chains from one sample, sequenced in a study of radiotherapy plus CTLA-4 blockade in lung cancer. The repertoire was sequenced with immunoSEQ multiplex PCR; TCRdb's copy has only in-frame clones and lacks some. This sample has around 40,000 clones, with approximately 68% found just once. Sequencing used peripheral blood, obtained from a patient treated with radiotherapy plus ipilimumab. These receptor sequences come from a human donor with non-small cell lung cancer who had stable disease on radiotherapy plus ipilimumab. Each CDR3 is given with its conserved first and last residue. A D gene is named only where the DNA matches it firmly. Size is omitted from some rows. Given values are once, few, many or a class for expanded clones.

- | - | TRBJ1-1 | TRBV6-1 | CASTVEGPREAFF | TGTGCCAGCACCGTGGAGGGACCCAGGGAAGCTTTCTTT
- | TRBD1 | TRBJ1-1 | TRBV15 | CATSADRAGWTEAFF | TGTGCCACCAGCGCCGACAGGGCTGGGTGGACTGAAGCTTTCTTT
- | - | TRBJ2-7 | TRBV4-1 | CASSNLYEQYF | TGCGCCAGCAGCAACCTCTACGAGCAGTACTTC
once | TRBD2 | TRBJ2-3 | TRBV2 | CASRDGLAGSTDTQYF | TGTGCCAGCAGGGACGGACTAGCGGGGAGCACAGATACGCAGTATTTT
- | - | TRBJ1-4 | TRBV5-6 | CASSSRGARLFF | TGTGCCAGCAGCTCGCGGGGGGCGAGACTGTTTTTT
- | - | TRBJ1-2 | TRBV7-2 | CASSLEGVGYTF | TGTGCCAGCAGCTTAGAAGGGGTTGGCTACACCTTC
- | - | TRBJ1-1 | TRBV2 | CASRVGGARTEAFF | TGTGCCAGCAGGGTGGGGGGGGCGCGGACTGAAGCTTTCTTT
- | TRBD1 | TRBJ1-1 | TRBV6-6 | CASSLGQANTEAFF | TGTGCCAGCAGTTTAGGACAGGCTAACACTGAAGCTTTCTTT
- | TRBD1 | TRBJ2-5 | TRBV6-5 | CASRKGQGARETQYF | TGTGCCAGCAGAAAGGGACAGGGGGCGCGGGAGACCCAGTACTTC
- | TRBD1 | TRBJ2-2 | TRBV5-1 | CASSLGTANTGELFF | TGCGCCAGCAGCCTAGGGACAGCGAACACCGGGGAGCTGTTTTTT
- | - | TRBJ1-2 | TRBV5-1 | CASSSTAGTQKGYTF | TGCGCCAGCAGCTCAACGGCGGGAACTCAGAAGGGCTACACCTTC
- | - | TRBJ2-2 | TRBV14 | CASSQQVNTGELFF | TGTGCCAGCAGCCAACAGGTGAACACCGGGGAGCTGTTTTTT
- | - | TRBJ1-5 | TRBV6-1 | CASISQGGQPQHF | TGTGCCAGCATATCGCAGGGTGGTCAGCCCCAGCATTTT
- | TRBD1 | TRBJ1-3 | TRBV5-1 | CASSLAGTGRGNTIYF | TGCGCCAGCAGCTTGGCGGGGACAGGGAGAGGAAACACCATATATTTT
- | - | TRBJ2-7 | TRBV7-9 | CASSTNQGYSSHEQYF | TGTGCCAGCAGCACAAACCAGGGGTACAGCTCCCACGAGCAGTACTTC
- | TRBD1 | TRBJ2-3 | TRBV19 | CASTLTGNTDTQYF | TGTGCCAGTACCCTGACAGGGAACACAGATACGCAGTATTTT
- | - | TRBJ2-1 | TRBV6-6 | CASSVVGGPGNEQFF | TGTGCCAGCAGTGTGGTGGGGGGGCCGGGGAATGAGCAGTTCTTC
- | - | TRBJ2-7 | TRBV6-1 | CASSDFYEQYF | TGTGCCAGCAGTGACTTCTACGAGCAGTACTTC
- | - | TRBJ2-1 | TRBV6-4 | CASSDQVGGLNEQFF | TGTGCCAGCAGTGACCAGGTCGGGGGACTCAATGAGCAGTTCTTC
once | - | TRBJ1-2 | TRBV5-1 | CASSLEGGQFNYGYTF | TGCGCCAGCAGCTTGGAAGGTGGGCAGTTTAACTATGGCTACACCTTC
- | - | TRBJ2-7 | TRBV6-6 | CASSREHGLYEQYF | TGTGCCAGCAGCCGAGAACATGGACTCTACGAGCAGTACTTC
- | - | TRBJ1-5 | TRBV6-7 | CASRPEVLRVIARTYSNQPQHF | TGTGCCAGCAGACCCGAAGTTCTGAGGGTGATAGCCAGAACCTATAGCAATCAGCCCCAGCATTTT
few | - | TRBJ1-2 | TRBV11-2 | CASSPLSRYGYTF | TGTGCCAGCAGCCCCCTCTCGCGGTATGGCTACACCTTC
- | - | TRBJ1-2 | TRBV2 | CASSYPGGGYTF | TGTGCCAGCAGCTATCCGGGAGGTGGCTACACCTTC
- | - | TRBJ2-3 | TRBV5-4 | CASSLALVGSTDTQYF | TGTGCCAGCAGCTTGGCACTAGTAGGATCGACAGATACGCAGTATTTT
- | - | TRBJ2-1 | TRBV7-2 | CASSLFQRSTNEQFF | TGTGCCAGCAGCTTATTCCAACGGAGCACCAATGAGCAGTTCTTC
- | TRBD2 | TRBJ2-2 | TRBV11-2 | CASSFREGPGELFF | TGTGCCAGCAGTTTTAGGGAGGGGCCCGGGGAGCTGTTTTTT
- | - | TRBJ1-5 | TRBV7-2 | CASSPRGAGPQHF | TGTGCCAGCAGCCCACGGGGGGCTGGGCCCCAGCATTTT
once | TRBD2 | TRBJ2-7 | TRBV11-2 | CASSSSGYEQYF | TGTGCCAGCAGCTCTAGCGGATACGAGCAGTACTTC
once | TRBD2 | TRBJ2-5 | TRBV2 | CASSEYASGGQETQYF | TGTGCCAGCAGTGAATACGCTAGCGGGGGACAAGAGACCCAGTACTTC
- | - | TRBJ1-3 | TRBV7-2 | CASSLVSSGNTIYF | TGTGCCAGCAGCTTAGTTAGCTCTGGAAACACCATATATTTT
- | TRBD1 | TRBJ1-1 | TRBV28 | CASSSWVETGQAFF | TGTGCCAGCAGTTCCTGGGTGGAGACAGGGCAAGCTTTCTTT
- | - | TRBJ2-1 | TRBV12-5 | CASGLVGREQFF | TGTGCTAGTGGTTTGGTTGGCAGGGAGCAGTTCTTC
- | TRBD1 | TRBJ1-2 | TRBV5-4 | CASSGDRKIGYTF | TGTGCCAGCAGCGGGGACAGGAAAATTGGCTACACCTTC
- | TRBD1 | TRBJ2-7 | TRBV7-9 | CASSLSRQGARYEQYF | TGTGCCAGCAGCTTAAGTCGCCAGGGGGCTAGGTACGAGCAGTACTTC
once | TRBD1 | TRBJ1-2 | TRBV7-9 | CASSGTAPRYGYTF | TGTGCCAGCAGCGGGACAGCTCCTAGGTATGGCTACACCTTC
- | - | TRBJ1-2 | TRBV27 | CASSHPPPGDYGYTF | TGTGCCAGCAGTCACCCACCCCCGGGGGATTATGGCTACACCTTC
once | TRBD2 | TRBJ2-3 | TRBV9 | CASSGTPTSANTQYF | TGTGCCAGCAGCGGGACCCCGACTAGCGCGAATACGCAGTATTTT
few | - | TRBJ2-1 | TRBV6-6 | CASSYGDNYNEQFF | TGTGCCAGCAGTTACGGGGACAACTACAATGAGCAGTTCTTC
- | - | TRBJ1-2 | TRBV5-6 | CASSLQGEGGYTF | TGTGCCAGCAGCTTGCAAGGGGAGGGTGGCTACACCTTC
- | - | TRBJ1-5 | TRBV27 | CASSLHQGSNQPQHF | TGTGCCAGCAGTCTCCACCAGGGTAGCAATCAGCCCCAGCATTTT
- | TRBD1 | TRBJ1-2 | TRBV6-5 | CASSLSGGFYGYTF | TGTGCCAGCAGTCTTTCAGGGGGCTTCTATGGCTACACCTTC
- | TRBD1 | TRBJ1-1 | TRBV10-3 | CAISENSGGRAAEAFF | TGTGCCATCAGTGAGAACTCAGGGGGCCGAGCGGCTGAAGCTTTCTTT
once | TRBD2 | TRBJ2-1 | TRBV15 | CATSRVPSGGSRKTDEQFF | TGTGCCACCAGCAGAGTCCCTAGCGGGGGGTCTCGCAAGACTGATGAGCAGTTCTTC
- | TRBD1 | TRBJ2-3 | TRBV6-5 | CASSRDREADTQYF | TGTGCCAGCAGCCGGGACAGGGAGGCAGATACGCAGTATTTT
- | TRBD2 | TRBJ2-1 | TRBV7-8 | CASSLAGRGASYNEQFF | TGTGCCAGCAGCTTAGCGGGGCGGGGGGCCTCCTACAATGAGCAGTTCTTC